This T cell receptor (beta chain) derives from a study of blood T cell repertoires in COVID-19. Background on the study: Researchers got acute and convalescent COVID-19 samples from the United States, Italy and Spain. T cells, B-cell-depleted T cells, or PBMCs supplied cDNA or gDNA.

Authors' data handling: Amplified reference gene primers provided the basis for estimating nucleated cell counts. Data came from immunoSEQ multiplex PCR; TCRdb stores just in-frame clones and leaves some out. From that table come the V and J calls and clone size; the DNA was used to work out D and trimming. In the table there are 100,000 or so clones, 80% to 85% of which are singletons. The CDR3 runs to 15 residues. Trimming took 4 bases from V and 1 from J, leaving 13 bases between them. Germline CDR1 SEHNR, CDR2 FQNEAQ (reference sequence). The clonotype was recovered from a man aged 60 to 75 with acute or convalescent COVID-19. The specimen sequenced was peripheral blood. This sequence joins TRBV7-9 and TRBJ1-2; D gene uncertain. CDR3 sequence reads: CASSSKSTGNYGYTF. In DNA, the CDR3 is TGTGCCAGCAGCTCCAAATCAACGGGTAACTATGGCTACACCTTC.